The clone carrying this T cell receptor beta chain appeared once. Antigen specificity is unknown. A single base separates this from a much larger clone, so it may be a read error. This sample was included in a study of CD8+CD57+ T cells in acquired aplastic anemia. Notes on the study in general: CD8+ Simpson's diversity in patients was not significantly different from that in controls.

In germline, CDR1 is SGHNT, CDR2 YYREEE (reference sequence). The V gene lost 4 bases and the J gene lost 5 bases, with 13 bases spanning the gap. The CDR3 covers 14 residues. Profiling of TCR beta VDJ combinations and CDR3 sequences used genomic DNA as template. One entry per CDR3 protein, called by TCRdb with MiXCR from the reads. Among some 140,000 distinct CDR3 sequences, more than 35% were seen once, and the ten largest hold roughly 8.1%. The source material was sorted CD4+, CD8+, or CD8+CD57+ T cells (not recorded which) from PBMCs. This receptor was identified in a human donor in good health, serving as a control. The J gene is TRBJ2-1, the V gene TRBV5-4, with TRBD2 as a possible D gene (7 bases). DNA for the CDR3: TGTGCCAGCAGCACCTGGCGGGGGCACAATGAGCAGTTCTTC. Its translation is CASSTWRGHNEQFF.